Shown below are 30 T cell receptor beta chains from a single sample sequenced in a study of blood T cell repertoires in COVID-19. Method: immunoSEQ multiplex PCR; TCRdb's copy keeps in-frame clones and lacks some. The sample records just under 90,000 clones, around nine tenths being singletons. Sequenced input: peripheral blood. These receptors were collected from an elderly woman with acute or convalescent COVID-19.

This clone was seen a handful of times. This chain joins TRBV5-1 and TRBJ1-2, with TRBD1 matching 9 bases. Germline-derived CDR1 and CDR2 are SGHRS and YFSETQ. V dropped 0 bases and J dropped 4; count of bases not matched to a gene: 4. The CDR3 sequence is 15 residues long. The CDR3 protein is CASSLGQGESYGYTF. The CDR3, as DNA: TGCGCCAGCAGCTTGGGACAGGGGGAGTCCTATGGCTACACCTTC. Drawing the rest from reference TRBV5-1 and TRBJ1-2, the complete variable domain is KAGVTQTPRYLIKTRGQQVTLSCSPISGHRSVSWYQQTPGQGLQFLFEYFSETQRNKGNFPGRFSGRQFSNSRSEMNVSTLELGDSALYLCASSLGQGESYGYTFGSGTRLTVV.

The gene calls are TRBV19 and TRBJ1-4; TRBD1 agrees at 9 bases. CDR1 is LNHDA, CDR2 SQIVND, per germline (reference sequence). V lost 2 bases to trimming and J lost 8 bases; unmatched junction nucleotides: 3. This CDR3 spans 14 amino acids. CDR3 sequence (DNA): TGTGCCAGTAGTATAAACAGGGGGCACGAAAAACTGTTTTTT. This codes for CASSINRGHEKLFF.

The chain employs TRBV10-3 and TRBJ1-5, with 9 nucleotides matching TRBD1. With 4 bases clipped from V and 2 bases from J, the junction kept 6 bases outside the gene matches. This CDR3 contains 16 residues. CDR1 is ENHRY, CDR2 SYGVKD, per germline. CDR3 loop: CAISGGQGRRNQPQHF. The CDR3 region has the DNA TGTGCCATCAGTGGGGGACAGGGTAGGCGCAATCAGCCCCAGCATTTT.

V gene TRBV5-4 combines with J gene TRBJ2-2, with 8 bases identical to TRBD1. CDR1 is SGHNT, CDR2 YYREEE, per germline (reference sequence). The junction had 10 bases not matched to a gene; V was cut back by 4 bases and J by 5 bases. The CDR3 has 16 amino acids. CDR3 amino acids: CASSRDTTGGTGELFF. In DNA, the CDR3 is TGTGCCAGCAGCCGGGACACAACAGGGGGGACCGGGGAGCTGTTTTTT.

Details on this clone: The same CDR3 is also encoded by other DNA sequences in this sample. The chain recombines TRBV5-1 with TRBJ1-1; TRBD1 matches 7 bases. This CDR3 is 14 amino acids long. V shed 0 bases and J 1 base; nucleotides not matched to a gene: 0. Germline V lookup: CDR1 SGHRS, CDR2 YFSETQ. The CDR3 reads CASSLGTGNTEAFF. The CDR3 DNA reads as TGCGCCAGCAGCTTGGGGACAGGGAACACTGAAGCTTTCTTT.

This chain uses TRBV7-9 with TRBJ1-1; 8 nucleotides agree with TRBD1. The trim removed 5 bases at V and 4 bases at J, leaving 6 bases unmatched. This CDR3 is 14 amino acids long. In germline, CDR1 is SEHNR, CDR2 FQNEAQ (reference sequence). The CDR3 loop reads CASSLRQGFTEAFF. The CDR3 nucleotides are TGTGCCAGCAGCCTAAGACAGGGGTTCACTGAAGCTTTCTTT.

This chain joins TRBV2 and TRBJ1-5; no firm D call. Trimming removed 0 bases from V and 5 bases from J, with 8 bases in between. CDR3 length: 14 residues. Germline loops: CDR1 SNHLY, CDR2 FYNNEI. In nucleotides, the CDR3 is TGTGCCAGCAGTGAAGCACGCCGGGATCAGCCCCAGCATTTT. It codes for CASSEARRDQPQHF.

The genes are TRBV19 and TRBJ1-5; D is possibly TRBD1 (6 bases). Trimming cost V 1 base and J 2 bases, with 9 bases left between them. The CDR3 runs to 15 residues. Looked up from germline, CDR1 is LNHDA and CDR2 is SQIVND (reference sequence). The CDR3 coding sequence is TGTGCCAGTAGTATAGGGGGGCCTGGCAATCAGCCCCAGCATTTT. It translates to CASSIGGPGNQPQHF.

The chain uses TRBV20-1 and TRBJ2-1, with D unresolved. This CDR3 is built from 12 residues. Trimming cost V 3 bases and J 3 bases, with 6 bases left between them. In germline, CDR1 is DFQATT, CDR2 SNEGSKA (reference sequence). The CDR3 DNA reads TGCAGTGCTAGTCCAATCTACAATGAGCAGTTCTTC. Protein: CSASPIYNEQFF.

This clone was recorded once. The chain couples TRBV28 to TRBJ1-2; no definite D call. Germline V gene data show CDR1 as MDHEN and CDR2 as SYDVKM. Trimming removed 4 bases from V and 7 bases from J, with 16 bases in between. The CDR3 spans 14 residues. CDR3 sequence: CASSSGIRVGGYTF. The CDR3 region has the DNA TGTGCCAGCAGTTCTGGAATCCGGGTAGGTGGCTACACCTTC.

The chain uses TRBV28 and TRBJ2-7, with TRBD1 matching 9 bases. The CDR3 is 15 residues long. The V gene's germline CDR1 is MDHEN and CDR2 SYDVKM. V lost 4 bases and J lost 1; bases outside the gene matches: 5. The CDR3 region has the DNA TGTGCCAGCAGTTCTACGGGACAGGGTTCCTACGAGCAGTACTTC. Amino acids: CASSSTGQGSYEQYF.

The chain couples TRBV6-1 to TRBJ2-2; D not resolved. Germline CDR1 reads MNHNS; CDR2 reads SASEGT. V lost 0 bases to trimming and J lost 8 bases, with 13 bases between them. The CDR3 has 15 residues. The CDR3 DNA follows: TGTGCCAGCAGTGAAGCGCTTTACAGATCTGGGGAGCTGTTTTTT. Translated, it gives CASSEALYRSGELFF.

This chain connects TRBV5-1 to TRBJ2-3, with TRBD2 matching 10 bases. V dropped 4 bases and J dropped 0; count of bases not matched to a gene: 11. This CDR3 comprises 18 residues. CDR1 SGHRS and CDR2 YFSETQ come from the germline V gene. The CDR3 DNA follows: TGCGCCAGCAGCCGCGACCCACAGACTAGCGGGAGCACAGATACGCAGTATTTT. Encoded protein: CASSRDPQTSGSTDTQYF.

The chain couples TRBV6-1 to TRBJ1-2; TRBD1 matches 8 bases. The V gene's germline CDR1 is MNHNS and CDR2 SASEGT. J was trimmed by 8 bases and V by 3 bases; bases with no gene match: 5. The CDR3 is made up of 13 amino acids. The CDR3 DNA reads as TGTGCCAGCAGTGAGGCAGGGGGCTGGGGCTACACCTTC. Translated: CASSEAGGWGYTF.

This clone was picked up a small number of times. The rearrangement links TRBV5-3 to TRBJ1-5, with D possibly TRBD1 on 5 matching bases. TRBV5-3 is filed as an ORF, its function uncertain. V dropped 0 bases and J dropped 0 bases, with 22 bases sitting between them. CDR3 length: 20 residues. The CDR3 loop is CARSLGLTGTKGISNQPQHF. The DNA of the CDR3 is TGTGCCAGAAGCTTGGGGTTAACAGGTACAAAGGGAATTAGCAATCAGCCCCAGCATTTT.

The chain combines TRBV6-5 with TRBJ2-6; the D gene is possibly TRBD1 (5 bases). This CDR3 is built from 15 residues. Germline V gene data show CDR1 as MNHEY and CDR2 as SVGAGI. V dropped 6 bases and J dropped 4 bases, with 13 bases sitting between them. The CDR3 protein is CASSRDRLGANVLTF. CDR3 DNA sequence: TGTGCCAGCAGCCGCGACAGACTCGGGGCCAACGTCCTGACTTTC.

This chain joins TRBV18 and TRBJ2-1, with a possible D match to TRBD2 (5 bases). This CDR3 region has 16 residues. V was shortened by 2 bases and J by 2 bases, with 13 bases between the two germline ends. Germline V lookup: CDR1 KGHSH, CDR2 LQKENI. The CDR3 sequence is CASSPIERATYNEQFF. The DNA for the CDR3 is TGTGCCAGCTCACCAATTGAGAGGGCCACCTACAATGAGCAGTTCTTC.

The chain has TRBV6-5 and TRBJ1-2; 7 nucleotides line up with TRBD1. V lost 8 bases and J lost 2; bases outside the gene matches: 2. Germline V gene data show CDR1 as MNHEY and CDR2 as SVGAGI. The CDR3 is 12 amino acids. For the CDR3, the DNA is TGTGCCAGCGGACAGGCGAACTATGGCTACACCTTC. Amino acids: CASGQANYGYTF.

This clone showed up just a few times. V and J are TRBV5-4 and TRBJ2-5; TRBD1 matches 9 bases. Trimming took 3 bases from V and 4 from J; bases not matched to a gene: 7. The length of the CDR3 is 15 residues. Germline lookup yields CDR1 SGHNT and CDR2 YYREEE (reference sequence). The chain's CDR3 is CASSSRQGVGETQYF. CDR3 DNA: TGTGCCAGCAGCTCCAGACAGGGGGTAGGAGAGACCCAGTACTTC.

The CDR3 spells CASSIALAGAASGTGELFF. CDR3 bases: TGTGCCAGCAGTATAGCCCTAGCGGGAGCGGCCTCGGGCACCGGGGAGCTGTTTTTT. V and J are TRBV11-2 and TRBJ2-2; 10 bases are shared with TRBD2. The CDR3 is 19 amino acids. Germline V gene sequence: CDR1 SGHAT, CDR2 FQNNGV. Trimming removed 6 bases from V and 4 bases from J; junction bases left unmatched: 17.

The genes are TRBV7-2 and TRBJ1-1; D not resolved. The CDR3 spans 13 residues. V was shortened by 3 bases and J by 10 bases, with 15 bases between the two germline ends. From germline, CDR1 is SGHTA and CDR2 FQGNSA. The CDR3 region is CASSFEVSIRAFF. In DNA, the CDR3 is TGTGCCAGCAGCTTCGAGGTGTCGATCCGAGCTTTCTTT.

The chain uses TRBV20-1 and TRBJ2-1; D is possibly TRBD1 (6 bases). Trimming stripped 8 bases from V and 12 bases from J, with 17 bases between. The CDR3 runs 11 residues. Germline CDR1 DFQATT, CDR2 SNEGSKA (reference sequence). CDR3 protein: CSRELGTSQFF. The CDR3 DNA reads TGCAGTAGGGAACTTGGGACATCGCAGTTCTTC.

The chain has TRBV7-9 and TRBJ2-2; D may be TRBD1 (5 bases). Trimming took off 7 bases at V and 3 bases at J, with 12 bases between the two ends. CDR1 SEHNR and CDR2 FQNEAQ come from the germline V gene (reference sequence). The CDR3 extends over 14 amino acids. CDR3 amino acids: CASTPGRDTGELFF. The CDR3 DNA reads TGTGCCAGCACCCCAGGGCGTGACACCGGGGAGCTGTTTTTT.

The V and J genes are TRBV6-5 and TRBJ1-6, with D possibly matching TRBD1 (6 bases). V shed 0 bases and J shed 5 bases, with 11 bases lying between them. This CDR3 region has 16 residues. Germline V gene data show CDR1 as MNHEY and CDR2 as SVGAGI. The CDR3 loop is CASSYSQGMHNSPLHF. In DNA form, the CDR3 reads TGTGCCAGCAGTTACTCCCAGGGGATGCATAATTCACCCCTCCACTTT.

CDR3 loop: CASSPGLRNTEAFF. In nucleotides, the CDR3 is TGTGCCAGCAGCCCTGGACTTAGGAACACTGAAGCTTTCTTT. This chain joins TRBV9 and TRBJ1-1; D gene unclear. The CDR3 sequence is 14 residues long. The germline V gene encodes CDR1 SGDLS and CDR2 YYNGEE. Trimming shortened V by 4 bases and J by 1 base, and 11 bases separated the two germline ends.

This chain links TRBV6-5 with TRBJ1-1, with 8 positions matching TRBD1. The V gene's germline CDR1 is MNHEY and CDR2 SVGAGI. The CDR3 covers 15 residues. V gave up 7 bases and J gave up 4 bases; unmatched junction bases: 11. The CDR3 bases are TGTGCCAGCATTAATACAGGGGGGGTAAGCACTGAAGCTTTCTTT. It translates to CASINTGGVSTEAFF.

The J gene is TRBJ1-1, the V gene TRBV18, with D maybe TRBD1 (5 bases). Germline values: CDR1 KGHSH, CDR2 LQKENI. V lost 1 base and J 1 base, leaving 16 bases between the germline ends. This CDR3 comprises 17 residues. This chain's CDR3 is CASSPLVSGLANTEAFF. The CDR3 region has the DNA TGTGCCAGCTCACCACTCGTTTCAGGGTTAGCGAACACTGAAGCTTTCTTT.

V and J are TRBV2 and TRBJ2-6; the D is unclear. There are 16 residues in the CDR3. Germline V lookup: CDR1 SNHLY, CDR2 FYNNEI. The V end lost 6 bases, the J end lost 0 bases, and 12 bases lay between the germline ends. The CDR3 DNA reads TGTGCCAGCAGGAAGACACCGACCTCTGGGGCCAACGTCCTGACTTTC. It codes for CASRKTPTSGANVLTF.

The rearrangement links TRBV6-5 to TRBJ1-1; 8 positions match TRBD1. The CDR3 length is 14 residues. The ends lost 6 bases at V and 6 bases at J; junction bases unmatched: 9. Germline CDR1 MNHEY, CDR2 SVGAGI. CDR3: CASSRYGQGAEAFF. The CDR3 nucleotides read TGTGCCAGCAGCCGTTATGGACAGGGCGCTGAAGCTTTCTTT.

The chain employs TRBV12-3 or TRBV12-4 and TRBJ1-2; D gene uncertain. The CDR3 loop spans 12 amino acids. V lost 3 bases, J lost 8 bases, and 10 bases lay in between. The CDR3 region has the DNA TGTGCCAGCAGTTTTAGGCAGAGGGGCTACACCTTC. Its translation is CASSFRQRGYTF.